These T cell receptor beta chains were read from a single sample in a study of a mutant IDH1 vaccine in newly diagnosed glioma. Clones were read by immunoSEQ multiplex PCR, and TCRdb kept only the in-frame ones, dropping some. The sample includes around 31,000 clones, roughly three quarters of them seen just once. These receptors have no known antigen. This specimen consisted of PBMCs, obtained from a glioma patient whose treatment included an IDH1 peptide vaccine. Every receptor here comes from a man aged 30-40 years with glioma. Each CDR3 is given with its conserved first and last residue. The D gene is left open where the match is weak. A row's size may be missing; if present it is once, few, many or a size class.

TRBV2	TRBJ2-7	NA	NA	TGTGCCAGCAGTGAAGTTTCGGGGGCCTTATTCTACGAGCAGTACTTC	CASSEVSGALFYEQYF
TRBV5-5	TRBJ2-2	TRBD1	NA	TGTGCCAGCAGCCGAAAGGACAGGGGCTACACCGGGGAGCTGTTTTTT	CASSRKDRGYTGELFF
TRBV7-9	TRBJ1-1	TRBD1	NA	TGTGCCAGCAGCACCAGGGACAGTCCGACGGACACTGAAGCTTTCTTT	CASSTRDSPTDTEAFF
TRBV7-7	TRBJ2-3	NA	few	TGTGCCAGCAGCTTAACCCAAAGCACAGATACGCAGTATTTT	CASSLTQSTDTQYF
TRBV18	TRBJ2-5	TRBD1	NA	TGTGCCAGCTCAGAAACCATCCCGGGACAGACGCAAGAGACCCAGTACTTC	CASSETIPGQTQETQYF
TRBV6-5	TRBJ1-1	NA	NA	TGTGCCAGCAGAGACAGGTGGACCACTGAAGCTTTCTTT	CASRDRWTTEAFF
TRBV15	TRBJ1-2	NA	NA	TGTGCCACCAGCTACGGTCTATCCTCATCCTATGGCTACACCTTC	CATSYGLSSSYGYTF
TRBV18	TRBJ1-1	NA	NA	TGTGCCAGCTCACCACCAGGTTGGACTGAAGCTTTCTTT	CASSPPGWTEAFF
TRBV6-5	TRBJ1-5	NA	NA	TGTGCCAGCAGTTACTCGGGGGGGACCAATCAGCCCCAGCATTTT	CASSYSGGTNQPQHF
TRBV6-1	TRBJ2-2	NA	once	TGTGCCAGCAGACAGGGTATCACCGGGGAGCTGTTTTTT	CASRQGITGELFF
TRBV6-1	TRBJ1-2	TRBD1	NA	TGTGCCAGCAGTGAATGGGTTACAGGGGGCTATGGCTACACCTTC	CASSEWVTGGYGYTF
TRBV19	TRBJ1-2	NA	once	TGTGCCAGTAGTGAGACCTCGAACTATGGCTACACCTTC	CASSETSNYGYTF
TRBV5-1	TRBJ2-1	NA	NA	TGCGCCAGCAGCCGGGGGGCCCAGGCGGAAAATGAGCAGTTCTTC	CASSRGAQAENEQFF
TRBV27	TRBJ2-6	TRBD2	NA	TGTGCCAGCAGGCTAGCGGGAGGATCTGGGGCCAACGTCCTGACTTTC	CASRLAGGSGANVLTF
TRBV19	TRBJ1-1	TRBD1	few	TGTGCCAGTAGTATTTTTGGGAAGGGGGCCACTGAAGCTTTCTTT	CASSIFGKGATEAFF
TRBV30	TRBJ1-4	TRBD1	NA	TGTGCCTGGAGCGCAACAGGGGGCTACGAAAAACTGTTTTTT	CAWSATGGYEKLFF
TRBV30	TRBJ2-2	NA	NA	TGTGCCTGGAGTGTGGAGGGGACCGGGGAGCTGTTTTTT	CAWSVEGTGELFF
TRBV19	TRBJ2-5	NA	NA	TGTGCCAGTAGTATCGGAGACCAAGAGACCCAGTACTTC	CASSIGDQETQYF
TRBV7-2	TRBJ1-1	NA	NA	TGTGCCAGCAGCTTAGGCAGGATGAACACTGAAGCTTTCTTT	CASSLGRMNTEAFF
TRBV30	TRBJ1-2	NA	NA	TGTGCCTGGAGTCTTCCGACGGCTAACTATGGCTACACCTTC	CAWSLPTANYGYTF